This T cell receptor (beta chain) was retrieved from a study of CD4 and CD8 cells across lung adenocarcinoma regions (dated by TCRdb to the late 2010s). In the study overall: Intratumor heterogeneity of the T cell receptor repertoire was examined by comparing tumor centers with tumor margins.

The protocol used for the library was PCR. Sequencing instrument: HiSeq X Ten. TCRdb itself trimmed the public reads at Q25 with fastp, ran MiXCR and retained productive beta chains. Every CDR3 protein is listed once, alongside the most common genes and DNA of its rows. Within this sample are about 23,000 distinct CDR3 sequences, with approximately 52% of them counted one time only. 20% to 25% of the sample is in the top ten clones. Donors were patients with localized lung adenocarcinoma, a subtype of non-small cell lung cancer. These samples came from the centers of localized lung adenocarcinomas. For TCR repertoire analysis, CD4+ T cells taken from tumor tissue were profiled apart from CD8+ T cells. About this clonotype itself: Its antigen is still unknown. At one end the junction does not follow the germline gene, possibly because of a read error.

Taken from cysteine to phenylalanine, the CDR3 has 15 residues. Only the CDR3 DNA is retained, 45 bases long and in frame from the first base. Sequences MNHNS (CDR1) and SASEGT (CDR2) are obtained from the germline V gene. The sequence links TRBV6-1 to TRBJ2-2; 7 central nucleotides agree with TRBD1. This sequence was found in a male donor with lung adenocarcinoma. The CD4 and CD8 labels of this study may be unreliable. Sequencing used CD4+ T cells from the center of a lung tumor. According to the study, the label for this sample's cell subset or site signals: tumor center region. The nucleotides read TGTGCCAGCAGACTCCAGGCTGTAAGCACAGGGGCGCTGTATTTT. It codes for CASRLQAVSTGALYF.